Listed here are 18 T cell receptor beta chains from one sample, sequenced in a study of blood T cells in healthy people across ages. Combining a sample-barcoded 5' primer with a J-beta primer mix, a second PCR ran for about 7 to 12 cycles. TCRdb processed the 5' RACE reads anew with MiXCR; each CDR3 protein has one entry. The repertoire has 700,000 to 900,000 distinct CDR3 sequences, roughly 50% of them found once; the top ten carry approximately 40%. The sample consisted of blood. These receptors came from a man older than 75 in good health.

The rearrangement uses TRBV7-9 and TRBJ1-3; 9 positions match TRBD1. This CDR3 is built from 14 residues. The V and J ends lost 4 bases and 3 bases, in that order; junction bases with no gene match: 1. Germline CDR1 SEHNR, CDR2 FQNEAQ (reference sequence). The chain's CDR3 is CASSWDRDGNTIYF. In DNA, the CDR3 is TGTGCCAGCAGCTGGGACAGGGATGGAAACACCATATATTTT. The full variable domain, rest sourced from reference TRBV7-9 and TRBJ1-3, is DTGVSQNPRHKITKRGQNVTFRCDPISEHNRLYWYRQTLGQGPEFLTYFQNEAQLEKSRLLSDRFSAERPKGSFSTLEIQRTEQGDSAMYLCASSWDRDGNTIYFGEGSWLTVV.

This clonotype was counted between two and nine times. J is TRBJ2-7 and V is TRBV4-1; D perhaps matches TRBD1 (6 bases). Germline lookup yields CDR1 MGHRA and CDR2 YSYEKL. CDR3 length equals 15 residues. V shed 1 base and J shed 9 bases, with 19 bases lying between them. The CDR3 region is CASSQGAGASFGQYF. CDR3 nucleotides: TGCGCCAGCAGCCAAGGGGCAGGGGCTTCGTTCGGGCAGTACTTC.

In its sample, this clonotype was seen a few times. The chain carries TRBV15 and TRBJ2-7; D unresolved. CDR1 and CDR2 (germline): LNHNV, YYDKDF (reference sequence). Trimming left V 0 bases short and J 5 bases short, with 14 bases between. The CDR3 has 15 amino acids. The DNA of the CDR3 is TGTGCCACCAGCAGAGATCAACTACCTGGGGACGAGCAGTACTTC. This encodes CATSRDQLPGDEQYF.

A few counts support this clonotype. The rearrangement joins TRBV10-3 to TRBJ2-5, with 8 nucleotides matching TRBD2. This CDR3 comprises 16 residues. Germline CDR1 is ENHRY and CDR2 is SYGVKD. J was trimmed by 4 bases and V by 3 bases; bases with no gene match: 10. CDR3 sequence: CAISDPPPGGRETQYF. The DNA of the CDR3 is TGTGCCATCAGTGACCCTCCTCCGGGGGGGAGAGAGACCCAGTACTTC.

The rearrangement joins TRBV9 to TRBJ1-2; tentative D call: TRBD1 (5 bases). V was shortened by 0 bases and J by 2 bases, with 11 bases between the two germline ends. This CDR3 is 15 amino acids long. Germline assignment: CDR1 SGDLS and CDR2 YYNGEE. The CDR3, as DNA: TGTGCCAGCAGCGTAGGAGGGGCACAGAACTATGGCTACACCTTC. Translating gives CASSVGGAQNYGYTF. Variable domain in full (rest from reference TRBV9 and TRBJ1-2): DSGVTQTPKHLITATGQRVTLRCSPRSGDLSVYWYQQSLDQGLQFLIQYYNGEERAKGNILERFSAQQFPDLHSELNLSSLELGDSALYFCASSVGGAQNYGYTFGSGTRLTVV.

The V call is TRBV20-1, the J call TRBJ2-4, with a weak D call TRBD1 (6 bases). Germline CDR1 DFQATT, CDR2 SNEGSKA (reference sequence). The CDR3 has 10 residues. V shed 6 bases and J shed 11 bases, with 11 bases lying between them. As DNA, the CDR3 is TGCAGTGCCGGACAGAACCTTCAGTACTTC. It codes for CSAGQNLQYF.

The chain carries TRBV28 and TRBJ2-4; the D is unclear. The end of the DNA aligns better with TRBJ2-7, so the J call may be wrong. This CDR3 spans 11 amino acids. Germline lookup yields CDR1 MDHEN and CDR2 SYDVKM. The chain's CDR3 is CASTISYEQYF. CDR3 in DNA: TGTGCCAGCACCATAAGCTACGAGCAGTACTTC.

The chain joins TRBV5-1 to TRBJ2-5, with 7 bases matching TRBD1. Trimming at V came to 4 bases and at J to 2 bases, leaving 5 bases not matched to a gene. The CDR3 loop spans 14 amino acids. CDR1 and CDR2 from the germline V gene are SGHRS and YFSETQ. The CDR3 is CASSVQGTQETQYF. The CDR3 DNA reads TGCGCCAGCAGCGTACAGGGGACACAAGAGACCCAGTACTTC.

This rearrangement joins TRBV5-1 to TRBJ2-7, with D possibly matching TRBD2 (5 bases). CDR1 is SGHRS, CDR2 YFSETQ, per germline. This CDR3 region has 14 residues. The V end was cut by 8 bases, the J end by 0 bases, with 15 bases between. The CDR3 DNA is TGCGCCAGTAACCGGGGATCAAGCTCCTACGAGCAGTACTTC. Amino acids: CASNRGSSSYEQYF. The complete variable domain, with remaining parts taken from reference TRBV5-1 and TRBJ2-7, reads KAGVTQTPRYLIKTRGQQVTLSCSPISGHRSVSWYQQTPGQGLQFLFEYFSETQRNKGNFPGRFSGRQFSNSRSEMNVSTLELGDSALYLCASNRGSSSYEQYFGPGTRLTVT.

This clonotype has only a few counts. The chain joins TRBV2 to TRBJ1-1; 9 bases are shared with TRBD1. Germline V gives CDR1 SNHLY, CDR2 FYNNEI. This CDR3 is 13 amino acids long. The ends lost 11 bases at V and 5 bases at J; junction bases unmatched: 9. CDR3 coding DNA: TGTGCCGTTGACAGGGGGGGCAATACTGAAGCTTTCTTT. This encodes CAVDRGGNTEAFF. Full variable domain (missing parts from reference TRBV2 and TRBJ1-1): EPEVTQTPSHQVTQMGQEVILRCVPISNHLYFYWYRQILGQKVEFLVSFYNNEISEKSEIFDDQFSVERPDGSNFTLKIRSTKLEDSAMYFCAVDRGGNTEAFFGQGTRLTVV.

In this sample, this clonotype turned up a few times. The V call is TRBV7-6, the J call TRBJ2-1; D might be TRBD2 (5 bases). V was clipped by 5 bases and J by 3 bases, with 14 bases between them. Germline CDR1 reads SGHVS; CDR2 reads FNYEAQ. This CDR3 is built from 15 residues. CDR3 nucleotide sequence: TGTGCCAGCAGCCCTACAGCGGAAAACTACAATGAGCAGTTCTTC. Translated, it gives CASSPTAENYNEQFF.

The chain recombines TRBV20-1 with TRBJ2-2; 11 positions agree with TRBD2. V dropped 0 bases and J dropped 7; count of bases not matched to a gene: 7. CDR1 is DFQATT and CDR2 is SNEGSKA in the germline V gene (reference sequence). This CDR3 is 16 amino acids long. CDR3 loop: CSARDTLAGGGGELFF. CDR3 nucleotide sequence: TGCAGTGCTAGAGATACCCTAGCGGGAGGTGGCGGGGAGCTGTTTTTT.

The chain carries TRBV28 and TRBJ2-4; D is unresolved. Per the germline V gene, CDR1 is MDHEN and CDR2 is SYDVKM. With 4 bases removed from V and 0 bases from J, the gap between germline ends came to 10 bases. This CDR3 has 15 amino acids. CDR3 DNA: TGTGCCAGCAGTTGGGGAACGGGAGCCAAAAACATTCAGTACTTC. Translation: CASSWGTGAKNIQYF.

On this clonotype itself: One junction end disagrees with the germline gene, perhaps due to a read error. The J gene is TRBJ2-1, the V gene TRBV20-1, with D possibly being TRBD2 (5 bases). The germline V gene encodes CDR1 DFQATT and CDR2 SNEGSKA (reference sequence). The CDR3 sequence is 13 residues long. The CDR3 loop is CSGLGGEYNGQFF. CDR3 DNA sequence: TGCAGTGGTCTGGGTGGGGAGTACAATGGGCAGTTCTTC.

The rearrangement uses TRBV29-1 and TRBJ2-1; 9 bases match TRBD2. Per germline, CDR1 SQVTM and CDR2 ANQGSEA. V was clipped by 2 bases and J by 9 bases; unmatched bases: 5. CDR3 length: 13 residues. The chain's CDR3 is CSVEISGRGEQFF. CDR3 DNA: TGCAGCGTTGAAATTAGCGGGAGAGGTGAGCAGTTCTTC.

This clonotype came up a few times. This chain connects TRBV7-2 to TRBJ1-6; D may be TRBD1 (6 bases). This CDR3 is 13 amino acids long. The germline V and J ends were trimmed by 1 base and 10 bases, with 8 bases remaining between them. CDR1 is SGHTA and CDR2 is FQGNSA in the germline V gene. The CDR3 loop reads CASSLGGLSPLHF. The CDR3 nucleotides are TGTGCCAGCAGCTTAGGGGGGCTGTCACCCCTCCACTTT.

V is TRBV3-1 and J is TRBJ2-1, with a tentative D call TRBD2 (6 bases). Germline loops: CDR1 LGHDT, CDR2 YNNKEL (reference sequence). This CDR3 has 12 residues. DNA for the CDR3: TGTGCGGGAGGCCCTTCTGGGGGTGAGCAGTTCTTC. This gives the protein CAGGPSGGEQFF.

This clonotype occurred a few times. The chain uses TRBV20-1 and TRBJ2-7; no reliable D call. Germline values: CDR1 DFQATT, CDR2 SNEGSKA (reference sequence). Trimming removed 0 bases from V and 0 bases from J, with 12 bases in between. The CDR3 extends over 15 amino acids. CDR3 amino acids: CSARDLGKSSYEQYF. In DNA, the CDR3 is TGCAGTGCTAGAGATCTAGGGAAAAGCTCCTACGAGCAGTACTTC.